These 14 T cell receptor beta chains were sequenced from one sample in a study of CD8 T cells in Susac syndrome. It was with random hexamers that 0.5 to 1 ug RNA was reverse transcribed. TCRdb re-analysed the immunoSEQ multiplex PCR reads in MiXCR, keeping a single row per CDR3 protein. The sample has roughly 200,000 distinct CDR3 sequences; around 95% are singletons. Input material: CD4+ T cells from PBMCs. Receptors originate from a human donor in good health.

This chain connects TRBV9 to TRBJ2-6, with 12 positions matching TRBD1. The CDR3 is 18 amino acids. The junction had 5 bases not matched to a gene; V was cut back by 3 bases and J by 1 base. CDR1 and CDR2 from the germline V gene are SGDLS and YYNGEE. The CDR3 bases are TGTGCCAGCAGCGCCGCGGGACAGGGGGCTTCTGGGGCCAACGTCCTGACTTTC. Residues: CASSAAGQGASGANVLTF.

The chain combines TRBV20-1 with TRBJ2-2; D is unresolved. CDR1 and CDR2 from the germline V gene are DFQATT and SNEGSKA (reference sequence). The CDR3 is 13 residues long. Trimming cost V 1 base and J 6 bases, with 9 bases left between them. The CDR3 here is CSARGPNAGELFF. For the CDR3, the DNA is TGCAGTGCTAGAGGGCCTAATGCCGGGGAGCTGTTTTTT.

The rearrangement joins TRBV11-2 to TRBJ1-1, with 9 bases identical to TRBD1. The length of the CDR3 is 15 residues. Germline V gene sequence: CDR1 SGHAT, CDR2 FQNNGV. After removal of 5 bases from V and 1 base from J, the junction contained 5 bases not matched to a gene. CDR3 nucleotide sequence: TGTGCCAGCAGCCCGCCGGGACAGGGGAACACTGAAGCTTTCTTT. Translation: CASSPPGQGNTEAFF.

This clonotype was found once. The chain carries TRBV27 and TRBJ1-5, with TRBD1 matching 8 bases. The germline V gene encodes CDR1 MNHEY and CDR2 SMNVEV (reference sequence). The CDR3 covers 15 residues. V gave up 3 bases and J gave up 6 bases; unmatched junction bases: 7. CDR3 in DNA: TGTGCCAGCAGTTTGGCCGGACAGGGTGGTCAGCCCCAGCATTTT. Protein sequence: CASSLAGQGGQPQHF.

The chain combines TRBV6-2 or TRBV6-3 with TRBJ1-1; D is undetermined. Trimming stripped 7 bases from V and 4 bases from J, with 10 bases between. Germline V lookup: CDR1 MNHEY, CDR2 SVGEGT. The CDR3 consists of 12 residues. The CDR3 here is CASTRLSTEAFF. The CDR3 DNA follows: TGTGCCAGCACCCGTTTAAGCACTGAAGCTTTCTTT.

The gene calls are TRBV29-1 and TRBJ2-2; TRBD2 aligns across 13 bases. J was trimmed by 6 bases and V by 6 bases; bases with no gene match: 1. Germline V gene data show CDR1 as SQVTM and CDR2 as ANQGSEA. The CDR3 covers 13 residues. This CDR3 reads CSVGLAGAGELFF. The DNA of the CDR3 is TGCAGCGTCGGACTAGCGGGAGCCGGGGAGCTGTTTTTT.

The chain carries TRBV29-1 and TRBJ1-5; D remains unclear. Germline CDR1 and CDR2: SQVTM and ANQGSEA. CDR3 length: 14 amino acids. V lost 6 bases and J 2 bases, leaving 14 bases between the germline ends. DNA of the CDR3: TGCAGCGTCGCCGCCACGGACGGCAATCAGCCCCAGCATTTT. This encodes CSVAATDGNQPQHF.

The chain carries TRBV30 and TRBJ2-7; no definite D call. V was shortened by 5 bases and J by 2 bases, with 13 bases between the two germline ends. The germline gives CDR1 GTSNPN, CDR2 SVGIG (reference sequence). The CDR3 length is 13 residues. This CDR3 reads CAWAKDGTYEQYV. The CDR3, as DNA: TGTGCCTGGGCTAAGGACGGTACCTACGAGCAGTACGTC.

Remarks on this clonotype: An end of the junction does not agree with germline; a read error may underlie this. V is TRBV9 and J is TRBJ2-3; TRBD1 matches 8 bases. The CDR3 sequence is 16 residues long. CDR1 and CDR2 from the germline V gene are SGDLS and YYNGEE. For the CDR3, the DNA is TGTGCCAACAGCGCGCCCGGGGGACAGGAGACAGATACGCAGTATTTT. Protein: CANSAPGGQETDTQYF.

CDR3 amino acids: CASRDTPAFF. DNA of the CDR3: TGCGCCAGCAGGGATACGCCAGCTTTCTTT. The chain links TRBV23-1 to TRBJ1-1; no definite D call. Being an ORF, TRBV23-1 has a function that is uncertain. The V and J ends lost 6 bases and 10 bases respectively, with 9 bases between them. The CDR3 sequence is 10 residues long.

This clonotype was recorded once. The chain couples TRBV2 to TRBJ2-2; maybe TRBD1 (6 bases). This CDR3 is built from 15 residues. Germline V gives CDR1 SNHLY, CDR2 FYNNEI. Trimming took 4 bases from V and 4 from J, leaving 13 bases between them. The CDR3 sequence is CASSGNRVGTGELFF. Written as DNA, the CDR3 is TGTGCCAGCAGTGGTAACAGGGTCGGCACCGGGGAGCTGTTTTTT.

The rearrangement links TRBV27 to TRBJ2-1, with 9 nucleotides matching TRBD2. With V trimmed by 5 bases and J by 2 bases, 4 bases remained unmatched. Germline V gene lookup returns CDR1 MNHEY and CDR2 SMNVEV (reference sequence). The CDR3 totals 15 residues. CDR3 residues: CASSLSGRAYNEQFF. The CDR3 DNA reads as TGTGCCAGCAGTCTTAGCGGGAGAGCCTACAATGAGCAGTTCTTC.

The chain couples TRBV27 to TRBJ1-1; TRBD1 matches 8 bases. Germline CDR1 and CDR2: MNHEY and SMNVEV (reference sequence). The CDR3 contains 13 residues. Trimming took 7 bases from V and 8 from J; bases not matched to a gene: 9. This chain's CDR3 is CASIGTGFGEAFF. As DNA, the CDR3 is TGTGCCAGCATCGGGACAGGATTTGGAGAAGCTTTCTTT.

The DNA of the CDR3 is TGTGCCAGCAGCCAAGATCCCAGCGGGATCTACAATGAGCAGTTCTTC. This gives the protein CASSQDPSGIYNEQFF. V is TRBV4-2 and J is TRBJ2-1, with 7 bases fitting TRBD2. Germline-derived CDR1 and CDR2 are LGHNA and YNFKEQ. CDR3 size: 16 residues. Trimming at V came to 0 bases and at J to 3 bases, leaving 5 bases not matched to a gene.